This TCR beta chain is from a study of PD-1 blockade in classical Hodgkin lymphoma. Method: immunoSEQ multiplex PCR; TCRdb's copy keeps in-frame clones and lacks some. The sample holds approximately 7,400 clones, more than 60% seen once. All patients relapsed after autologous stem cell transplantation, and brentuximab vedotin exposure varied. The sequencing used peripheral blood mononuclear cells (PBMCs), collected at baseline. This TCR came from a human donor with classical Hodgkin lymphoma.

The CDR3 nucleotides read TGTGCCAGCAATGGCCGGACAGGGAACACCGGGGAGCTGTTTTTT. It codes for CASNGRTGNTGELFF. V is TRBV19 and J is TRBJ2-2; 7 bases match TRBD1. V dropped 9 bases and J dropped 1; count of bases not matched to a gene: 8. Germline V CDR1 and CDR2: LNHDA, SQIVND (reference sequence). CDR3 length equals 15 residues.